Below, 13 T cell receptor beta chains from the same sample are listed, as sequenced in a study of cytomegalovirus exposure and HLA in healthy donors (dated by TCRdb to the late 2010s). The library was obtained by the immunoSEQ multiplex PCR assay. For the multiplex PCR, a mixture combining 60 forward primers for TCR Vbeta segments and 13 reverse primers for TCR Jbeta segments was used. TCRdb took this table from immuneACCESS and kept in-frame rearrangements with V and J called. Such tables lack part of the clones; where checked against another copy, unresolved V genes explain under half of the gap, and the rest is unexplained. This sample holds approximately 170,000 clones; approximately 80% were observed only once. The ten largest clones capture approximately 2.3% of the sample. Sequencing used PBMCs. The receptor source for this set is a male donor in good health and CMV-seronegative.

The rearrangement uses TRBV7-9 and TRBJ1-5, with a tentative D call TRBD1 (6 bases). Looked up from germline, CDR1 is SEHNR and CDR2 is FQNEAQ (reference sequence). The V and J ends lost 0 bases and 1 base respectively, with 7 bases between them. There are 15 residues in the CDR3. For the CDR3, the DNA is TGTGCCAGCAGCTTAGCGGGACAAAGCAATCAGCCCCAGCATTTT. Its protein is CASSLAGQSNQPQHF.

The chain is built from TRBV9 and TRBJ1-1, with unresolved D. CDR3 size: 14 residues. V lost 0 bases to trimming and J lost 1 base, with 7 bases between them. From germline, CDR1 is SGDLS and CDR2 YYNGEE. The CDR3 DNA reads as TGTGCCAGCAGCGTAGGTCTAGGGAACACTGAAGCTTTCTTT. It codes for CASSVGLGNTEAFF. Looking up the rest from reference TRBV9 and TRBJ1-1 gives the full variable domain: DSGVTQTPKHLITATGQRVTLRCSPRSGDLSVYWYQQSLDQGLQFLIQYYNGEERAKGNILERFSAQQFPDLHSELNLSSLELGDSALYFCASSVGLGNTEAFFGQGTRLTVV.

This clone has more than one count but fewer than ten. This rearrangement joins TRBV6-1 to TRBJ1-5; unclear D gene. V was shortened by 3 bases and J by 4 bases, with 13 bases between the two germline ends. Germline lookup yields CDR1 MNHNS and CDR2 SASEGT. CDR3 length: 15 residues. CDR3 residues: CASSDRQGRNQPQHF. The CDR3 nucleotides read TGTGCCAGCAGTGATAGACAAGGCCGTAATCAGCCCCAGCATTTT.

The chain uses TRBV27 and TRBJ2-3; possibly TRBD1 for D (5 bases). Trimming took 4 bases from V and 6 from J, leaving 11 bases between them. Germline-derived CDR1 and CDR2 are MNHEY and SMNVEV (reference sequence). The CDR3 is made up of 13 amino acids. Here the CDR3 DNA reads TGTGCCAGCAGTTCTCAGGGTCGGGATACGCAGTATTTT. The encoded protein is CASSSQGRDTQYF.

CDR3 in amino acids: CASSDREGTNEKLFF. The CDR3 bases are TGTGCCAGCAGTGACAGGGAAGGGACTAATGAAAAACTGTTTTTT. This sequence joins TRBV2 and TRBJ1-4; a possible D gene is TRBD1 (5 bases). V shed 3 bases and J shed 2 bases, with 10 bases lying between them. Germline CDR1 SNHLY, CDR2 FYNNEI. The length of the CDR3 is 15 residues. Full variable domain (missing parts from reference TRBV2 and TRBJ1-4): EPEVTQTPSHQVTQMGQEVILRCVPISNHLYFYWYRQILGQKVEFLVSFYNNEISEKSEIFDDQFSVERPDGSNFTLKIRSTKLEDSAMYFCASSDREGTNEKLFFGSGTQLSVL.

This chain links TRBV7-2 with TRBJ2-5, with TRBD2 matching over 7 bases. Germline CDR1 is SGHTA and CDR2 is FQGNSA. The trim removed 0 bases at V and 1 base at J, leaving 2 bases unmatched. The CDR3 covers 15 residues. The CDR3 is CASSLAGGGQETQYF. In nucleotides, the CDR3 is TGTGCCAGCAGCTTAGCGGGGGGGGGCCAAGAGACCCAGTACTTC.

J is TRBJ1-4 and V is TRBV28; a weak D match, TRBD1 (5 bases). The germline V gene has CDR1 MDHEN and CDR2 SYDVKM. The CDR3 totals 14 residues. V gave up 2 bases and J gave up 7 bases, with 11 bases separating them. The CDR3 here is CASSLLAGGEKLFF. Here the CDR3 DNA reads TGTGCCAGCAGTTTACTAGCGGGGGGTGAAAAACTGTTTTTT.

The genes are TRBV6-6 and TRBJ2-7; 7 nucleotides match TRBD2. Germline trimming cut 8 bases from V and 1 base from J; bases unmatched to any gene: 11. The CDR3 extends over 15 amino acids. CDR1 and CDR2 (germline): MNHNY, SVGAGI (reference sequence). In DNA, the CDR3 is TGTGCCAGCCTTGGTACTGGACTAGGTTCCTACGAGCAGTACTTC. Translated, it gives CASLGTGLGSYEQYF.

This clone was seen only a few times. This chain links TRBV7-9 with TRBJ1-3; D is undetermined. The germline V gene encodes CDR1 SEHNR and CDR2 FQNEAQ (reference sequence). Trimming removed 0 bases at V and 2 bases at J, with 8 bases between. This CDR3 region has 15 residues. CDR3 DNA: TGTGCCAGCAGCTTAGCAGTCGGGGCTGGAAACACCATATATTTT. Protein sequence: CASSLAVGAGNTIYF.

Turning to this clone: At one boundary the junction diverges from the germline segment, which might be a read error. The rearrangement links TRBV25-1 to TRBJ2-5; the match to TRBD1 covers 7 bases. This CDR3 is built from 13 residues. Germline V gene sequence: CDR1 MGHDK, CDR2 SYGVNS. The CDR3 bases are TGTGCCAGCAGTGGACAGGGCTTGGAGACCCGGTACTTC. Protein: CASSGQGLETRYF.

V gene TRBV5-4 combines with J gene TRBJ1-2; the D is unclear. V lost 2 bases to trimming and J lost 2 bases, with 10 bases between them. The CDR3 totals 14 residues. CDR1 and CDR2 (germline): SGHNT, YYREEE (reference sequence). CDR3 bases: TGTGCCAGCAGCTTCATCGGGAACAACTATGGCTACACCTTC. This encodes CASSFIGNNYGYTF.

The V gene is TRBV29-1, the J gene TRBJ2-1; unclear D gene. Germline lookup yields CDR1 SQVTM and CDR2 ANQGSEA. The CDR3 is 12 amino acids. The V end lost 4 bases, the J end lost 6 bases, and 10 bases lay between the germline ends. CDR3: CSVGSESNEQFF. CDR3 nucleotides: TGCAGCGTTGGCTCGGAGAGCAATGAGCAGTTCTTC.

The V and J genes are TRBV16 and TRBJ2-7, with 8 positions matching TRBD1. This CDR3 comprises 16 residues. Germline loops: CDR1 KGHSY, CDR2 FQNENV. V lost 2 bases and J lost 1; bases outside the gene matches: 7. The CDR3 bases are TGTGCCAGCAGCCAAATATGGACAGGGATATCCTACGAGCAGTACTTC. Translated: CASSQIWTGISYEQYF.